This is a list of T cell receptor beta chains from one sample in a study of CD4 T cells in relation to SARS-CoV-2 and coronaviruses. No antigen has been assigned to these receptors. The assay was immunoSEQ multiplex PCR, and TCRdb's table has in-frame clones only and misses some. The table lists approximately 20,000 clones, around 67% of them singletons. The specimen sequenced was CD4+ T cells from PBMCs, cultured in vitro. These receptors originate from a human donor in good health. CDR3s include the opening cysteine and the closing phenylalanine or tryptophan. The D gene is left open where the match is weak. Size tells how often a clone was seen (once, few, many) or the class of an expanded clone, and some rows leave it out.

v_call	cdr3_length	clone_size	d_call	j_call	cdr3_aa	cdr3_nt
TRBV30	16	NA	TRBD1	TRBJ2-3	CACSTGTGGLPDTQYF	TGTGCCTGCTCAACCGGGACAGGAGGCCTCCCAGATACGCAGTATTTT
TRBV9	15	NA	NA	TRBJ2-3	CASSPPSGGGDTQYF	TGTGCCAGCAGCCCACCTAGTGGGGGCGGAGATACGCAGTATTTT
TRBV20-1	11	NA	NA	TRBJ1-1	CSAARPGEAFF	TGCAGTGCTGCCCGCCCGGGTGAAGCTTTCTTT
TRBV6-2/TRBV6-3	14	NA	TRBD1	TRBJ2-7	CASSWVATGDEQYF	TGTGCCAGCAGTTGGGTGGCGACAGGGGACGAGCAGTACTTC
TRBV19	14	few	NA	TRBJ1-1	CASQVGGDRTEAFF	TGTGCCAGTCAGGTAGGGGGAGACAGGACTGAAGCTTTCTTT
TRBV7-2	13	NA	TRBD2	TRBJ2-3	CASSSSSGTSDYF	TGTGCCAGCAGCTCATCATCCGGGACTAGCGACTATTTT
TRBV10-1	12	NA	NA	TRBJ2-3	CASNSRGCVQYF	TGCGCCAGCAATTCGCGGGGCTGCGTACAGTATTTT
TRBV11-3	15	few	NA	TRBJ2-1	CASSVRGAGYNEQFF	TGTGCCAGCAGCGTACGGGGGGCAGGCTACAATGAGCAGTTCTTC
TRBV9	15	NA	TRBD2	TRBJ2-3	CASSPRDYSTDTQYF	TGTGCCAGCAGCCCCCGGGACTACAGCACAGATACGCAGTATTTT
TRBV2	15	NA	NA	TRBJ2-7	CASSEGFQGIYEQYF	TGTGCCAGCAGTGAAGGCTTCCAGGGAATTTACGAGCAGTACTTC
TRBV5-6	11	NA	NA	TRBJ1-2	CASSLRRGYTF	TGTGCCAGCAGCTTGCGACGCGGCTACACCTTC
TRBV2	14	NA	NA	TRBJ2-7	CASRYRTEAYEQYF	TGTGCCAGCAGATACCGGACAGAAGCATACGAGCAGTACTTC
TRBV4-1	19	NA	TRBD2	TRBJ2-5	CASSRWAGPGTSAQETQYF	TGCGCCAGCAGCCGATGGGCTGGACCTGGGACTAGCGCCCAAGAGACCCAGTACTTC
TRBV18	14	NA	TRBD1	TRBJ1-5	CASSAGTGNQPQHF	TGTGCCAGCTCAGCCGGGACAGGTAATCAGCCCCAGCATTTT
TRBV3-1/TRBV3-2	14	once	TRBD1	TRBJ1-5	CASSPGTGGQPQHF	TGTGCCAGCAGCCCGGGGACAGGGGGTCAGCCCCAGCATTTT
TRBV9	14	NA	TRBD1	TRBJ1-2	CASSVMQDRSGYTF	TGTGCCAGCAGCGTAATGCAGGACAGGAGTGGCTACACCTTC
TRBV4-1	18	once	TRBD2	TRBJ2-3	CASSQDIPRGGRSDTQYF	TGCGCCAGCAGCCAAGATATCCCCCGGGGGGGGAGGTCAGATACGCAGTATTTT
TRBV6-6	16	few	TRBD1	TRBJ2-1	CASRKPTGQGDNEQFF	TGTGCCAGCAGAAAGCCGACGGGACAGGGAGACAATGAGCAGTTCTTC
TRBV4-2	16	NA	TRBD1	TRBJ1-2	CASSQEWDRSNYGYTF	TGTGCCAGCAGCCAAGAATGGGACAGATCTAACTATGGCTACACCTTC
TRBV7-9	14	NA	NA	TRBJ1-6	CASSLSSRDSPLHF	TGTGCCAGCAGCTTAAGCAGCCGGGATTCACCCCTCCACTTT